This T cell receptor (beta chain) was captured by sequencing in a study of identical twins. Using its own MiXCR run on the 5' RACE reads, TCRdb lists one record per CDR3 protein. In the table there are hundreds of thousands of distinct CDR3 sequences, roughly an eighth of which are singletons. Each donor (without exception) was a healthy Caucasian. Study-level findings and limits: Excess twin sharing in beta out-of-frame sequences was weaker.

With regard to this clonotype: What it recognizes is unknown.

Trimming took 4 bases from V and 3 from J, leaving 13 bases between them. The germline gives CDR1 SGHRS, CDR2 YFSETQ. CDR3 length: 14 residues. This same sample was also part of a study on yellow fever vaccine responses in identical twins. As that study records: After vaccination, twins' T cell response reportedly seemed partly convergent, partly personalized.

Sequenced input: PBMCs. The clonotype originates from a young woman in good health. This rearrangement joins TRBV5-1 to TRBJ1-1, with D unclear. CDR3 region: CASSGGPGYTEAFF. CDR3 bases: TGCGCCAGCAGCGGAGGGCCGGGGTACACTGAAGCTTTCTTT.